One and the same sample provided the 8 T cell receptor beta chains below, sequenced in a study of cytomegalovirus exposure and HLA in healthy donors. PCR primers comprised 60 Vbeta and 13 Jbeta primers. Libraries were prepared by immunoSEQ multiplex PCR; TCRdb keeps only in-frame clonotypes and omits some of them. The data show fewer than 350,000 clones, roughly 90% seen once. The sample consisted of PBMCs. These receptors all come from a woman younger than 30 in good health and CMV-seronegative.

The chain employs TRBV6-5 and TRBJ1-5; maybe TRBD1 (6 bases). This CDR3 spans 15 amino acids. V gave up 0 bases and J gave up 3 bases, with 9 bases separating them. Germline CDR1 is MNHEY and CDR2 is SVGAGI. The CDR3 DNA sequence: TGTGCCAGCAGTTACTCCGGACAGAACAATCAGCCCCAGCATTTT. Protein product: CASSYSGQNNQPQHF.

V gene TRBV6-1 combines with J gene TRBJ1-2; D remains unclear. The CDR3 has 11 residues. Germline CDR1 MNHNS, CDR2 SASEGT. With 9 bases removed from V and 4 bases from J, the gap between germline ends came to 9 bases. The CDR3 reads CASFGIYGYTF. CDR3 sequence (DNA): TGTGCCAGTTTTGGCATCTATGGCTACACCTTC.

The CDR3 sequence is CASMAQLNSPLHF. CDR3 DNA: TGTGCCAGCATGGCACAGTTAAATTCACCCCTCCACTTT. The chain employs TRBV27 and TRBJ1-6; D unresolved. Trimming stripped 7 bases from V and 7 bases from J, with 11 bases between. This CDR3 region has 13 residues. CDR1 is MNHEY and CDR2 is SMNVEV in the germline V gene (reference sequence).

This chain uses TRBV2 with TRBJ1-1, with D uncertain. The V end was cut by 6 bases, the J end by 3 bases, with 11 bases between. The CDR3 sequence is 13 residues long. Germline V lookup: CDR1 SNHLY, CDR2 FYNNEI. The CDR3 coding sequence is TGTGCCAGCAGACTCGCCTCTTACACTGAAGCTTTCTTT. This translates into CASRLASYTEAFF.

In this sample, this clone turned up a few times. CDR3: CASSGTGRQGIGEQYF. The CDR3 bases are TGTGCCAGCAGCGGGACCGGTAGACAGGGAATCGGCGAGCAGTACTTC. This chain connects TRBV9 to TRBJ2-7, with 7 bases that match TRBD1. J lost 6 bases, V lost 3 bases, and 15 bases had no gene match. CDR1 and CDR2 from the germline V gene are SGDLS and YYNGEE. The CDR3 is made up of 16 amino acids.

This rearrangement joins TRBV9 to TRBJ1-5, with D tentatively TRBD1 (6 bases). Germline CDR1 and CDR2: SGDLS and YYNGEE. CDR3 length: 15 amino acids. V was clipped by 2 bases and J by 4 bases, with 13 bases between them. Here the CDR3 DNA reads TGTGCCAGCAGCGTCGGGGGGCAACTTAATCAGCCCCAGCATTTT. As protein: CASSVGGQLNQPQHF.

CDR3 in DNA: TGTGCCAGCAGTACCCCAGGAGCGGGTGGTTACGAGCAGTACTTC. It translates to CASSTPGAGGYEQYF. This chain links TRBV28 with TRBJ2-7; possible D gene TRBD2, 6 bases. The CDR3 runs 15 residues. Deletions cut 5 bases from V and 4 bases from J, with 18 bases between. In germline, CDR1 is MDHEN, CDR2 SYDVKM.

The V and J genes are TRBV6-6 and TRBJ1-3; D is unresolved. This CDR3 is 14 amino acids long. Germline loops: CDR1 MNHNY, CDR2 SVGAGI (reference sequence). Trimming left V 2 bases short and J 3 bases short, with 8 bases between. The CDR3 is CASSYVADGNTIYF. The CDR3 bases are TGTGCCAGCAGTTACGTAGCGGATGGAAACACCATATATTTT.